Listed below are T cell receptor beta chains from one sample, sequenced in a study of shared clonotypes between healthy human individuals. The protocol was immunoSEQ multiplex PCR, while the TCRdb copy is restricted to in-frame clones and leaves out a portion. The sample holds around 2.1 million clones, just over 90% seen once. Sequencing was performed on naive CD8+ T cells from PBMCs. Receptors originate from a man aged 18 to 30 in good health. Some clones in this sample may be carry-over from other donors' samples. Both conserved end residues are part of each CDR3. A D gene is named only where the DNA matches it firmly. Not all rows give a size; the values are once, few, many and, for expanded clones, a class.

j_call | clone_size | v_call | d_call | cdr3_nt | cdr3_aa
TRBJ2-1 | - | TRBV7-9 | TRBD2 | TGTGCCAGCAGCTTAGGGACTAGCATTGGCGATGAGCAGTTCTTC | CASSLGTSIGDEQFF
TRBJ2-7 | - | TRBV13 | TRBD1 | TGTGCCAGCAGCGAACAACAGGGGTTTTGGAATTACGCGGAGCAGTACTTC | CASSEQQGFWNYAEQYF
TRBJ2-7 | - | TRBV4-3 | - | TGCGCCAGCAGCCCGGGGCTGAGCGGATCCTACGAGCAGTACTTC | CASSPGLSGSYEQYF
TRBJ2-7 | - | TRBV7-2 | - | TGTGCCAGCAGCTTAGAACGGATTTCCTACGAGCAGTACTTC | CASSLERISYEQYF
TRBJ2-7 | - | TRBV7-9 | TRBD2 | TGTGCCAGCACCCTGGGAGGGCGTCCCAACGAGCAGTACTTC | CASTLGGRPNEQYF
TRBJ2-1 | - | TRBV7-9 | TRBD2 | TGTGCCAGCAGCGCGGGCGGGGGGGCGAGGAATGAGCAGTTCTTC | CASSAGGGARNEQFF
TRBJ1-2 | - | TRBV9 | TRBD1 | TGTGCCAGCAGCGTAGGGCAGGGGGGAAACTATGGCTACACCTTC | CASSVGQGGNYGYTF
TRBJ2-2 | - | TRBV6-1 | - | TGTGCCAGCAGTGTGTCGGTCAGGGTGTTAGCCGCCGGGGAGCTGTTTTTT | CASSVSVRVLAAGELFF
TRBJ1-1 | - | TRBV29-1 | - | TGCAGCGTTGAAAGTCTCGGAGGGTTGTTAGGAGCTTTCTTT | CSVESLGGLLGAFF
TRBJ1-2 | - | TRBV4-1 | TRBD1 | TGCGCCAGCAGCCATGGGACAGAGTATGGCTACACCTTC | CASSHGTEYGYTF
TRBJ1-1 | - | TRBV5-1 | TRBD1 | TGCGCCAGCAGCTTGGAACGAGGGACAGGGATAGGGGAGACTGAAGCTTTCTTT | CASSLERGTGIGETEAFF
TRBJ2-1 | - | TRBV2 | - | TGTGCCACCGCGGGATTTAGCTCCTACAATGAGCAGTTCTTC | CATAGFSSYNEQFF
TRBJ1-2 | - | TRBV27 | - | TGTGCCAGCAGCTACCAGGGAAGTTACTATGGCTACACCTTC | CASSYQGSYYGYTF
TRBJ2-5 | - | TRBV12-5 | - | TGTGCTAGTGCCCCAGGGAGTATTGTGGAGACCCAGTACTTC | CASAPGSIVETQYF
TRBJ2-7 | - | TRBV27 | - | TGTGCCAGTACGTACGGCTACGAGCAGTACTTC | CASTYGYEQYF
TRBJ1-1 | - | TRBV11-2 | TRBD1 | TGTGCCAGCAAACCGGGACAGGGGCCCTTTGGCACTGAAGCTTTCTTT | CASKPGQGPFGTEAFF
TRBJ2-2 | - | TRBV9 | - | TGTGCCAGCAGCGTGGGGGGCCTCGACACCGGGGAGCTGTTTTTT | CASSVGGLDTGELFF
TRBJ2-7 | - | TRBV28 | - | TGTGCCAGCAGTGCCGACGAGACAAGCTTCTCCTACGAGCAGTACTTC | CASSADETSFSYEQYF
TRBJ2-7 | - | TRBV28 | TRBD1 | TGTGCCTGCGGGGACAGGCCCTACGAGCAGTACTTC | CACGDRPYEQYF
TRBJ2-7 | - | TRBV11-1 | TRBD2 | TGTGCCAGCAGCTTAGCGGGACTAGCGGGAGTGTACGAGCAGTACTTC | CASSLAGLAGVYEQYF
TRBJ1-1 | - | TRBV7-2 | - | TGTGCCAGCAGCCCCACCCGGAACACTGAAGCTTTCTTT | CASSPTRNTEAFF
TRBJ2-7 | - | TRBV27 | TRBD2 | TGTGCCAGCAGTTTAGTGAGCGGGAGCATTTCCTACGAGCAGTACTTC | CASSLVSGSISYEQYF
TRBJ1-2 | - | TRBV11-1 | TRBD1 | TGTGCCAGCAGCAACCGAGGGGGCAGGGTGGACTATGGCTACACCTTC | CASSNRGGRVDYGYTF
TRBJ2-1 | - | TRBV28 | - | TGTGCCAGCAGTTTATTGGGTTTTGGCGCCGAGTTCTTC | CASSLLGFGAEFF
TRBJ2-1 | - | TRBV9 | TRBD2 | TGTGCCAGCAGCGAAAGCGGGAGTAGGGATGAGCAGTTCTTC | CASSESGSRDEQFF
TRBJ1-4 | - | TRBV9 | - | TGTGCCAGCAGCTTGGGGAGAGGGGTTAATGAAAAACTGTTTTTT | CASSLGRGVNEKLFF
TRBJ1-5 | - | TRBV7-2 | - | TGTGCCAGCAGCCCGGGTCGTGGAAGTCAGCCCCAGCATTTT | CASSPGRGSQPQHF
TRBJ2-2 | - | TRBV29-1 | - | TGCAGCGCCAGAACGGCGGGACAGCTGAACACCGGGGAGCTGTTTTTT | CSARTAGQLNTGELFF
TRBJ1-2 | - | TRBV27 | - | TGTGCCAGCAGTCAGGCAGGGGACTATGGCTACACCTTC | CASSQAGDYGYTF
TRBJ2-1 | once | TRBV9 | - | TGTGCCAGCAGCGGTACAGGACTCCTCGCTTACAATGAGCAGTTCTTC | CASSGTGLLAYNEQFF
TRBJ2-7 | - | TRBV5-1 | - | TGCGCCAGCAGCTTCGAGGGAAGGGATTCCTACGAGCAGTACTTC | CASSFEGRDSYEQYF
TRBJ2-6 | - | TRBV4-3 | - | TGCGCCAGCAGCCAAACTTGGGCGGCTTCCGGGGGAACTGGGGCCAACGTCCTGACTTTC | CASSQTWAASGGTGANVLTF
TRBJ2-7 | - | TRBV5-4 | - | TGTGCCAGCAGCTCTTACCGGGACGGAGTTACCCCACTGGAGCAGTACTTC | CASSSYRDGVTPLEQYF
TRBJ1-2 | few | TRBV6-1 | - | TGTGCCAGCATCGAGGGGACTGGCTACACCTTC | CASIEGTGYTF
TRBJ2-7 | - | TRBV11-2 | TRBD1 | TGTGCCAGCAGCTTATACAGGGGGCATACGCTCGAGCAGTACTTC | CASSLYRGHTLEQYF
TRBJ1-4 | - | TRBV11-2 | TRBD1 | TGTGCCAGCAGCGCTAAATTTGACAGGGGAGCTAATGAAAAACTGTTTTTT | CASSAKFDRGANEKLFF
TRBJ2-5 | - | TRBV11-2 | - | TGTGCCAGCAGCCCCCGTGGGTCGGGACAAGAGACCCAGTACTTC | CASSPRGSGQETQYF
TRBJ2-2 | - | TRBV4-1 | - | TGCGCCAGCAGCCAAGTAGTCGGAGGGCATGGCGGAATGAACACCGGGGAGCTGTTTTTT | CASSQVVGGHGGMNTGELFF
TRBJ2-2 | - | TRBV15 | TRBD1 | TGTGCCACCAGCACCCGGGACAGGGGAACCGGGGAGCTGTTTTTT | CATSTRDRGTGELFF
TRBJ2-2 | - | TRBV6-1 | TRBD1 | TGTGCCAGCAGTGGGGCGGACAGGCTGAACACCGGGGAGCTGTTTTTT | CASSGADRLNTGELFF
TRBJ2-5 | - | TRBV7-8 | - | TGTGCCAGCAGCAAGGAAACACCCCTTGGAGAGACCCAGTACTTC | CASSKETPLGETQYF
TRBJ2-1 | - | TRBV5-3 | - | TGTGCCAGAAGCGAAGAGCAGTTCTTC | CARSEEQFF
TRBJ2-7 | - | TRBV7-8 | - | TGTGCCAGCAGCTCTAACGGACAGAGCGAGCAGTACTTC | CASSSNGQSEQYF
TRBJ2-7 | - | TRBV6-6 | - | TGTGCCAGCAGTCTATACAGGAACACCTACGAGCAGTACTTC | CASSLYRNTYEQYF
TRBJ2-5 | - | TRBV6-5 | - | TGTGCCAGCAGTTACCAAGTCGGTAGTATCCAAGAGACCCAGTACTTC | CASSYQVGSIQETQYF
TRBJ2-7 | - | TRBV25-1 | TRBD1 | TGTGCCAGCTCCCCAAGGACAGGTCAAACCTACGAGCAGTACTTC | CASSPRTGQTYEQYF
TRBJ2-2 | - | TRBV27 | - | TGTGCCAGCAGTCTAAACACCGGGGAGCTGTTTTTT | CASSLNTGELFF
TRBJ2-1 | - | TRBV19 | - | TGTGCCAGTACGGTGTACAATGAGCAGTTCTTC | CASTVYNEQFF
TRBJ2-5 | - | TRBV6-5 | - | TGTGCCAGCAGTACCCAGGGTGACCAAGAGACCCAGTACTTC | CASSTQGDQETQYF
TRBJ1-2 | - | TRBV27 | - | TGTGCCAGCAGTTTATTAGGGGGAAGAGGCTACACCTTC | CASSLLGGRGYTF
TRBJ2-3 | - | TRBV7-6 | - | TGTGCCAGCAGCATGGGCCCAGATACGCAGTATTTT | CASSMGPDTQYF
TRBJ2-1 | once | TRBV28 | - | TGTGCCAGCAGGATGACAGAATTCAATGAGCAGTTCTTC | CASRMTEFNEQFF
TRBJ2-1 | - | TRBV4-2 | - | TGTGCCAGCAGCCAAACACTGGGGGACTCTGAGCAGTTCTTC | CASSQTLGDSEQFF
TRBJ1-2 | - | TRBV28 | - | TGTGCCAGCATCCTAAGCCGCAGGGCCCCGGGGGGCTATGGCTACACCTTC | CASILSRRAPGGYGYTF
TRBJ2-5 | - | TRBV13 | TRBD2 | TGTGCCAGCAGCTTAGGGGGACTAGCTTTGGGGGAGACCCAGTACTTC | CASSLGGLALGETQYF
TRBJ1-5 | few | TRBV10-3 | TRBD1 | TGTGCCATCAGTGAGGGACAGGGGAATCAGCCCCAGCATTTT | CAISEGQGNQPQHF
TRBJ2-1 | - | TRBV11-3 | - | TGTGCCAGCAGCTTAGCATCTGAAGGGGTCAATGAGCAGTTCTTC | CASSLASEGVNEQFF
TRBJ2-2 | - | TRBV7-9 | - | TGTGCCCGTGAGCCGGGCACCGGGGAGCTGTTTTTT | CAREPGTGELFF
TRBJ2-7 | - | TRBV7-9 | - | TGTGCCAGCAGCTTAGTCCGCCCAGAACCGCTCCTAGACGAGCAGTACTTC | CASSLVRPEPLLDEQYF
TRBJ2-2 | - | TRBV7-9 | TRBD2 | TGTGCCGCAAACCCCACTAGCGGGAGGGCCTCGTGGACCGGGGAGCTGTTTTTT | CAANPTSGRASWTGELFF